Listed below are T cell receptor beta chains from one sample, sequenced in a study of blood T cell repertoires in COVID-19. Only in-frame clones appear in the TCRdb table, and some are missing; sequencing was by immunoSEQ multiplex PCR. The sample carries more than 70,000 clones, about 89% recorded once. The sample taken for sequencing was peripheral blood. The receptors shown here come from a woman aged 50 to 65 in a cohort sampled during active COVID-19. CDR3s include the opening cysteine and the closing phenylalanine or tryptophan. A D gene is named only where the DNA matches it firmly. Clone size is shown for a subset of rows, as once, few, many or a class of expanded clone.

D gene	clone size	V gene	J gene	CDR3 DNA	CDR3 protein
TRBD2	NA	TRBV30	TRBJ2-1	TGTGCCTGGAGCCGCCTCGGGACTAGCGGGGAGGAGGGGCAGTTCTTC	CAWSRLGTSGEEGQFF
NA	NA	TRBV5-1	TRBJ1-1	TGCGCCAGCAGCTTGGACATCAGGAACACTGAAGCTTTCTTT	CASSLDIRNTEAFF
NA	NA	TRBV5-4	TRBJ1-1	TGTGCCAGCAGCTTGGGGCTCCGGGGGGCTAATGAAGCTTTCTTT	CASSLGLRGANEAFF
NA	NA	TRBV24-1	TRBJ1-2	TGTGCCACCAGTGACCATGGGGCCACACAGAAGTCCAACTATGGCTACACCTTC	CATSDHGATQKSNYGYTF
NA	NA	TRBV9	TRBJ2-2	TGTGCCAGCAGCGGCCGACAGCAACACCCCACCGGGGAGCTGTTTTTT	CASSGRQQHPTGELFF
TRBD2	once	TRBV19	TRBJ2-1	TGTGCCAGTAGCACCCTTGGAGCGGGGGGGTACAATGAGCAGTTCTTC	CASSTLGAGGYNEQFF
TRBD1	NA	TRBV19	TRBJ2-3	TGTGCCAGTAGTAGGAGGGACAGGGGGACAGATACGCAGTATTTT	CASSRRDRGTDTQYF
NA	NA	TRBV7-9	TRBJ1-3	TGTGCCAGCGCGGGGCAGGGATTGTCGGGAAACACCATATATTTT	CASAGQGLSGNTIYF
TRBD2	NA	TRBV3-1/TRBV3-2	TRBJ2-1	TGTGCCAGCAGCCAAAGCGGGAAAGTCAATGAGCAGTTCTTC	CASSQSGKVNEQFF
NA	NA	TRBV5-6	TRBJ1-1	TGTGCCAGCAGTCGGGGCCTCGGGGGAGACACTGAAGCTTTCTTT	CASSRGLGGDTEAFF
NA	NA	TRBV3-1/TRBV3-2	TRBJ1-2	TGTGCCAGCAGCCCCCGAGGGGGGGACTATGGCTACACCTTC	CASSPRGGDYGYTF
TRBD1	NA	TRBV5-1	TRBJ1-2	TGCGCCAGCAGCCCACAGACAGGGGACTATGGCTACACCTTC	CASSPQTGDYGYTF
NA	NA	TRBV5-4	TRBJ2-6	TGTGCCAGCAGCCCAGGGTCTGGGGCCAACGTCCTGACTTTC	CASSPGSGANVLTF
NA	NA	TRBV18	TRBJ2-1	TGTGCCAGCTCACCGGGGGCGAGCTCCTACAATGAGCAGTTCTTC	CASSPGASSYNEQFF
TRBD2	NA	TRBV5-1	TRBJ2-2	TGCGCCAGCAGCTTGCGAAGCGGGAGTACCCCCGGGGAGCTGTTTTTT	CASSLRSGSTPGELFF
TRBD2	NA	TRBV5-6	TRBJ2-3	TGTGCCAGCAGCCCTTCGGGACTAGCTTTGCTTACGCAGTATTTT	CASSPSGLALLTQYF
TRBD2	NA	TRBV10-1	TRBJ2-1	TGCGCCAGCAGTGACGCGGGAGGCACGAATGAGCAGTTCTTC	CASSDAGGTNEQFF
TRBD1	NA	TRBV19	TRBJ1-2	TGTGCCAGTGCCCCCAGCAGGGGGCGATTTGGAAATGGCTACACCTTC	CASAPSRGRFGNGYTF
TRBD2	NA	TRBV4-2	TRBJ2-1	TGTGCCAGCAGCCAAGAACTAGCGGGAGGCTACAATGAGCAGTTCTTC	CASSQELAGGYNEQFF
TRBD1	NA	TRBV2	TRBJ1-4	TGTGCCAGCAGTTCGGAGGGGACAGGGGGTGAAAAACTGTTTTTT	CASSSEGTGGEKLFF
TRBD1	once	TRBV6-5	TRBJ2-5	TGTGCCAGCAGTAACCCAGGGGGAGAGACCCAGTACTTC	CASSNPGGETQYF
NA	NA	TRBV3-1/TRBV3-2	TRBJ1-5	TGTGCCAGCAGCCGCAGGGGGCCCCAGCATTTT	CASSRRGPQHF
TRBD2	NA	TRBV6-6	TRBJ2-2	TGTGCCAGCAGTTCGAGCGGGGTGGTCGGGGAGCTGTTTTTT	CASSSSGVVGELFF
NA	NA	TRBV7-8	TRBJ1-1	TGTGCCAGCAGCCTCAGACAGCCCGAACAGAACACTGAAGCTTTCTTT	CASSLRQPEQNTEAFF
TRBD1	few	TRBV23-1	TRBJ1-6	TGCGCCAGCAGTCAAGAGGGGGCAAGCTCCTATAATTCACCCCTCCACTTT	CASSQEGASSYNSPLHF
NA	NA	TRBV15	TRBJ2-1	TGTGCCACCACCCCGGGGACACCCCCCTACAATGAGCAGTTCTTC	CATTPGTPPYNEQFF
TRBD2	NA	TRBV12-3/TRBV12-4	TRBJ2-5	TGTGCCAGCAGTCGGACTAGTGGAGAGACCCAGTACTTC	CASSRTSGETQYF
NA	NA	TRBV6-5	TRBJ1-1	TGTGCCAGCAGTTACTACCCGAGAGGGAACACTGAAGCTTTCTTT	CASSYYPRGNTEAFF
TRBD2	NA	TRBV3-1/TRBV3-2	TRBJ2-2	TGTGCCAGCAGTCCCTCCGTAGTAGCGGGGGGGCGCGGGGAGCTGTTTTTT	CASSPSVVAGGRGELFF
TRBD1	NA	TRBV27	TRBJ2-7	TGTGCCAGTAATTCCCTGGGACAGGGGACCCAGGGAGAGCAGTACTTC	CASNSLGQGTQGEQYF
TRBD2	NA	TRBV7-2	TRBJ2-1	TGTGCCAGCAGCCAAGGGGCTAGCGGGAGGGCCTCCTCCTACAATGAGCAGTTCTTC	CASSQGASGRASSYNEQFF
NA	NA	TRBV14	TRBJ2-3	TGTGCCAGCAGCCAAGACATGAACCCGTGGGGCGCAGATACGCAGTATTTT	CASSQDMNPWGADTQYF
NA	NA	TRBV11-1	TRBJ1-2	TGTGCCAGCAGCCCCCGGGACTTCCGAAACTATGGCTACACCTTC	CASSPRDFRNYGYTF
TRBD2	NA	TRBV6-6	TRBJ2-7	TGTGCCAGCAGCCGAAGGACTAGCGGGAGCTACGAGCAGTACTTC	CASSRRTSGSYEQYF
TRBD2	NA	TRBV5-1	TRBJ2-4	TGCGCCAGCAGCTCGGGTTCGGCGGGAGTTAACATTCAGTACTTC	CASSSGSAGVNIQYF
TRBD1	few	TRBV27	TRBJ2-7	TGTGCCAGCAGTCCAAAGACAGGGCCACCCTACGAGCAGTACTTC	CASSPKTGPPYEQYF
TRBD1	NA	TRBV18	TRBJ2-7	TGTGCCAGCTCCCCCGGGACAGACTACGAGCAGTACTTC	CASSPGTDYEQYF
TRBD2	once	TRBV27	TRBJ2-3	TGTGCCGTAAGGCGGGCTAGCGGGAGGTCAGATACGCAGTATTTT	CAVRRASGRSDTQYF
TRBD2	NA	TRBV11-2	TRBJ2-3	TGTGCCAGCAGCTTATTGTACGGGACTACGCTATCTAGCACAGATACGCAGTATTTT	CASSLLYGTTLSSTDTQYF
TRBD1	NA	TRBV27	TRBJ1-6	TGTGCCAGCACCTCCACGGCGACAGGGGGCCCCTATAATTCACCCCTCCACTTT	CASTSTATGGPYNSPLHF
NA	NA	TRBV7-6	TRBJ2-1	TGTGCCAGCAGCTTAGGGAGGTTCAATGAGCAGTTCTTC	CASSLGRFNEQFF
TRBD1	NA	TRBV6-5	TRBJ1-1	TGTGCCAGCAGTCCCGGGACAGCGAACACTGAAGCTTTCTTT	CASSPGTANTEAFF
TRBD1	NA	TRBV19	TRBJ1-2	TGTGCCAGTAGGTCTGGACAGGGGCTCCTATATGGCTACACCTTC	CASRSGQGLLYGYTF
TRBD1	NA	TRBV7-8	TRBJ2-1	TGTGCCAGCAGCTTTTTATTGACAGGGGCCAATGAGCAGTTCTTC	CASSFLLTGANEQFF
NA	once	TRBV3-1/TRBV3-2	TRBJ1-5	TGTGCCAGCAGCCAAGATGGAGCGGGGGGGGATCAGCCCCAGCATTTT	CASSQDGAGGDQPQHF
NA	NA	TRBV30	TRBJ1-4	TGTGCCTGGGGCCGACAGGCAACTAATGAAAAACTGTTTTTT	CAWGRQATNEKLFF
TRBD1	NA	TRBV28	TRBJ2-1	TGTGCCAGCAGTTTTGGTAGGGGGCGCTTAAATGAGCAGTTCTTC	CASSFGRGRLNEQFF
NA	NA	TRBV6-2/TRBV6-3	TRBJ1-2	TGTGCCAGCAGTTACGACCCGGGGAGGGGCTACACCTTC	CASSYDPGRGYTF
TRBD2	NA	TRBV3-1/TRBV3-2	TRBJ2-7	TGTGCCAGCAGCCAATCCCTAGCGGGGAGGAGTTACGAGCAGTACTTC	CASSQSLAGRSYEQYF
TRBD1	NA	TRBV3-1/TRBV3-2	TRBJ1-6	TGTGCCAGCAGCCGACAGGGGGCCACCTATAATTCACCCCTCCACTTT	CASSRQGATYNSPLHF
TRBD1	NA	TRBV6-5	TRBJ2-7	TGTGCCAGCAGTTACTCAAAACAGGGGTCCCACGAGCAGTACTTC	CASSYSKQGSHEQYF
NA	NA	TRBV2	TRBJ1-1	TGTGCCAGCAGCCGTGAGGAGAACACTGAAGCTTTCTTT	CASSREENTEAFF
NA	once	TRBV6-1	TRBJ1-5	TGTGCCAGCAGTGAATCGGGTAATCAGCCCCAGCATTTT	CASSESGNQPQHF
NA	NA	TRBV28	TRBJ1-2	TGTGCCAGCAGTTTAAGGGGCCGAATATATGGCTACACCTTC	CASSLRGRIYGYTF